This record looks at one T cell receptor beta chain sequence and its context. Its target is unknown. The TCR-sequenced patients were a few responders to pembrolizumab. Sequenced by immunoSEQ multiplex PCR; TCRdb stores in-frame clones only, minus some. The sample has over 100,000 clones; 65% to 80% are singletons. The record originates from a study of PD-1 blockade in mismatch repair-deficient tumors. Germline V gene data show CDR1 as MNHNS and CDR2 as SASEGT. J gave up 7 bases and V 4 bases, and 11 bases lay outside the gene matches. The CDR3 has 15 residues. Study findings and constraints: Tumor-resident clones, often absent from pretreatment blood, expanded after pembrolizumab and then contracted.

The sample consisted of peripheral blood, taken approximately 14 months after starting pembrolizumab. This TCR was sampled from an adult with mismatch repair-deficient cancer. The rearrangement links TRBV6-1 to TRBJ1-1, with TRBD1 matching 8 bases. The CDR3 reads CASSARQGQLGEAFF. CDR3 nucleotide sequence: TGTGCCAGCAGTGCTAGACAGGGGCAGTTAGGTGAAGCTTTCTTT.